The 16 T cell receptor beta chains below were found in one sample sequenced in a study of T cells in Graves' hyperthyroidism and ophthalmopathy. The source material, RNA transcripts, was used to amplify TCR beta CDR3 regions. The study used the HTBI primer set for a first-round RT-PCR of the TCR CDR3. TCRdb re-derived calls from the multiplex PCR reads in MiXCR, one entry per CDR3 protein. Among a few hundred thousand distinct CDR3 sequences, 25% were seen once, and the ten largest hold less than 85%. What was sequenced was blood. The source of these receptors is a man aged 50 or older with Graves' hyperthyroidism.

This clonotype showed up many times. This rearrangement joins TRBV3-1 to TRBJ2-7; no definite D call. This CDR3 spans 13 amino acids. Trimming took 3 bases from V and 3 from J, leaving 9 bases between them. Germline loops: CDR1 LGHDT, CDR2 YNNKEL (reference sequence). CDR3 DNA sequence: TGTGCCAGCAGCCAGGCCACTAACTACGAGCAGTACTTC. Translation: CASSQATNYEQYF.

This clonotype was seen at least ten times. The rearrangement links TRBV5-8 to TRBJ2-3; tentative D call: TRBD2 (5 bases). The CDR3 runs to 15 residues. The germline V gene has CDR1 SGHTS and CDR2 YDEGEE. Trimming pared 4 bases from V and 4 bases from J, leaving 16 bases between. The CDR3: CASSAGSVGADTQYF. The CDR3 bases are TGTGCCAGCAGCGCAGGTAGCGTGGGAGCAGATACGCAGTATTTT.

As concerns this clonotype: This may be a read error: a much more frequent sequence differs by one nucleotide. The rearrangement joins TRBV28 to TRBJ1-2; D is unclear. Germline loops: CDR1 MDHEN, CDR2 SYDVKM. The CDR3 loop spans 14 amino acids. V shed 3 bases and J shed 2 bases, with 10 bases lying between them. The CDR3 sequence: CASSLLGGNYGYTF. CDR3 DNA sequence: TGTGCCAGCAGTTTGCTCGGCGGGAACTATGGCTACACCTTC.

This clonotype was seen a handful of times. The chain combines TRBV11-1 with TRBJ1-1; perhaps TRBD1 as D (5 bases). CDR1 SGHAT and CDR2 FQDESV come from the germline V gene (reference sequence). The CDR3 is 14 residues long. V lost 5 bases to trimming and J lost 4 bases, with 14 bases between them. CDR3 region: CASSLGVRGTEAFF. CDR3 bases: TGTGCCAGCAGCCTAGGGGTTCGCGGCACTGAAGCTTTCTTT. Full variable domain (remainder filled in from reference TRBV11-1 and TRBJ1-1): EAEVAQSPRYKITEKSQAVAFWCDPISGHATLYWYRQILGQGPELLVQFQDESVVDDSQLPKDRFSAERLKGVDSTLKIQPAELGDSAMYLCASSLGVRGTEAFFGQGTRLTVV.

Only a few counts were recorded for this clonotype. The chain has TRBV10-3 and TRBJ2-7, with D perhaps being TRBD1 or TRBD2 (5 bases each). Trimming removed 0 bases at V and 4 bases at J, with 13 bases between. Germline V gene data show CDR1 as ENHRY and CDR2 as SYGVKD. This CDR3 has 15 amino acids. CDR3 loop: CAISESMSRGYEQYF. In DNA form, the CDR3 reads TGTGCCATCAGTGAGTCTATGTCGAGGGGTTACGAGCAGTACTTC.

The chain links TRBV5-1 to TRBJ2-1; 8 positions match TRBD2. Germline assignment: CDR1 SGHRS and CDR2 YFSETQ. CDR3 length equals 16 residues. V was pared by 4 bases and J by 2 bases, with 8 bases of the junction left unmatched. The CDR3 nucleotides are TGCGCCAGCAGCCCCGGGGGACTAGGCCCCTACAATGAGCAGTTCTTC. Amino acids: CASSPGGLGPYNEQFF.

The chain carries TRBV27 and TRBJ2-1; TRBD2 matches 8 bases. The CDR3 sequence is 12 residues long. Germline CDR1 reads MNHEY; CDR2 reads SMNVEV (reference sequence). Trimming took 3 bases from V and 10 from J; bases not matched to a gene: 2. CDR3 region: CASSFRGGEQFF. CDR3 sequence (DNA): TGTGCCAGCAGTTTCCGGGGGGGGGAGCAGTTCTTC.

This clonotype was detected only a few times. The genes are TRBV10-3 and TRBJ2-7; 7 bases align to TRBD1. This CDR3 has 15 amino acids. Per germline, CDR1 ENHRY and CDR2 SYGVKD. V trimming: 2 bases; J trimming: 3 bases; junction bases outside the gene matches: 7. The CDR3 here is CAISETGDSDYEQYF. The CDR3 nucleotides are TGTGCCATCAGTGAGACAGGGGACAGTGACTACGAGCAGTACTTC.

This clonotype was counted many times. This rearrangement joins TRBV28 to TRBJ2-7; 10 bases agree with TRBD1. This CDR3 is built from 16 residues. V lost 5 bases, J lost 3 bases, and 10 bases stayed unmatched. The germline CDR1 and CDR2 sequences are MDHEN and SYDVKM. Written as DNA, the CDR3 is TGTGCCAGCAGTGGGACAGGGGTCGGCGCGGTCTACGAGCAGTACTTC. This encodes CASSGTGVGAVYEQYF.

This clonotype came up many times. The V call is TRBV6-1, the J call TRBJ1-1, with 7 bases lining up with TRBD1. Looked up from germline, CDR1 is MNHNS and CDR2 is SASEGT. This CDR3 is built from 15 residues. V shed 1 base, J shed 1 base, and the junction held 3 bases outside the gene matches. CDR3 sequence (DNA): TGTGCCAGCAGTGAAGGGAGGGGGCGGAACACTGAAGCTTTCTTT. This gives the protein CASSEGRGRNTEAFF.

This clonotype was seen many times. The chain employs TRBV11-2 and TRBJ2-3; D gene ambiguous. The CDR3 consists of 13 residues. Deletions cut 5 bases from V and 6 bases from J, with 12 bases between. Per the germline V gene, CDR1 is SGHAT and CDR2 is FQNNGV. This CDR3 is CASSQDSRDTQYF. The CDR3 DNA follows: TGTGCCAGCAGCCAAGATAGCAGGGATACGCAGTATTTT.

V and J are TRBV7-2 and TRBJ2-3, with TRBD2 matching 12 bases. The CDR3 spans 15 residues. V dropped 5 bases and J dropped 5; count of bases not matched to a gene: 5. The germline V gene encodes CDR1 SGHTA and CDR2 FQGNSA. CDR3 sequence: CASSLRLAGVDTQYF. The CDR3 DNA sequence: TGTGCCAGCAGCCTAAGACTAGCGGGAGTAGATACGCAGTATTTT.

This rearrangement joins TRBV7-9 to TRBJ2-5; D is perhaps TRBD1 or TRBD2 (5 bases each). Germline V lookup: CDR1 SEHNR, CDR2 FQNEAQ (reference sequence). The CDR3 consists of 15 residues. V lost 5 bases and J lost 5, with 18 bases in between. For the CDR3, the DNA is TGTGCCAGCAGCCTAGAAATGGGGGTCTGGGAGACCCAGTACTTC. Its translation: CASSLEMGVWETQYF.

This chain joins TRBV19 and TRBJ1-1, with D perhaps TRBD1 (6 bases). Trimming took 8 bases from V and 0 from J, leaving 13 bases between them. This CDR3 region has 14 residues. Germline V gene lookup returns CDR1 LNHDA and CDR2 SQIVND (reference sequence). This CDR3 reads CASGPGGLNTEAFF. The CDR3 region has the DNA TGTGCCAGTGGGCCCGGGGGGCTGAACACTGAAGCTTTCTTT.

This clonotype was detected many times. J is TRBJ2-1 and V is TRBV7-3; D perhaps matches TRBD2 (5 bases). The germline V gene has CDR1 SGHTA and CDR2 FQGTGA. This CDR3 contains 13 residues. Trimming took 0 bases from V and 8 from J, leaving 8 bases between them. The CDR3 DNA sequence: TGTGCCAGCAGCTTAACTAGCGTTGATGAGCAGTTCTTC. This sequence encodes CASSLTSVDEQFF.

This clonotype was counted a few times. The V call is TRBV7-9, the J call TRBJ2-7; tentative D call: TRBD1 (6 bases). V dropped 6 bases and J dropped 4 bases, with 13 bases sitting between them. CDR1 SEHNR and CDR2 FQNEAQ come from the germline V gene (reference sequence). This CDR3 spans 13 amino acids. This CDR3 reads CASSAGDPYEQYF. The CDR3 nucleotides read TGTGCCAGCAGTGCAGGGGACCCTTACGAGCAGTACTTC.